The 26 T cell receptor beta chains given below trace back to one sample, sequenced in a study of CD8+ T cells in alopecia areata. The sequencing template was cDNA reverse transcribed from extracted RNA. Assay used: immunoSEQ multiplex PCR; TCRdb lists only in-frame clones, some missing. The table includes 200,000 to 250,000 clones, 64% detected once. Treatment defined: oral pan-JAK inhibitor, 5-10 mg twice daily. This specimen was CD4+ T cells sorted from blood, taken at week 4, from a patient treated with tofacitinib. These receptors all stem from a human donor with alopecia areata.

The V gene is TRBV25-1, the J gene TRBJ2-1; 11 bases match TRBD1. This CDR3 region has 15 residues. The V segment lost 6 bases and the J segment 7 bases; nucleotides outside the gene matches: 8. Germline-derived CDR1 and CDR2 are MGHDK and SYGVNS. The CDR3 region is CASSPGQGAWNEQFF. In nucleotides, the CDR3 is TGTGCCAGCAGCCCCGGACAGGGGGCTTGGAATGAGCAGTTCTTC.

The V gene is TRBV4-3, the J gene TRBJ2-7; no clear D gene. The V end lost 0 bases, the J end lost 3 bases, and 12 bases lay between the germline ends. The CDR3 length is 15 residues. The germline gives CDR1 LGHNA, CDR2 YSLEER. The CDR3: CASSQDESTFYEQYF. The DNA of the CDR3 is TGCGCCAGCAGCCAAGATGAAAGCACATTCTACGAGCAGTACTTC.

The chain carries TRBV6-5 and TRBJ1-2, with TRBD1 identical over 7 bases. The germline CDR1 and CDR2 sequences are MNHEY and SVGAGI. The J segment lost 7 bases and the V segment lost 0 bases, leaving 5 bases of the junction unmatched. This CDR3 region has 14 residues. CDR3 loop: CASSYSKGAVGYTF. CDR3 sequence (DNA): TGTGCCAGCAGTTACTCGAAGGGGGCAGTTGGCTACACCTTC.

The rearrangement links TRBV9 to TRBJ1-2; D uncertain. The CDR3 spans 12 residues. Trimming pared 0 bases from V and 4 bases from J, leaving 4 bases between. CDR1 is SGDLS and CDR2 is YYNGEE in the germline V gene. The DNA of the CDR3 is TGTGCCAGCAGCGTAGCTCCCTATGGCTACACCTTC. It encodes CASSVAPYGYTF.

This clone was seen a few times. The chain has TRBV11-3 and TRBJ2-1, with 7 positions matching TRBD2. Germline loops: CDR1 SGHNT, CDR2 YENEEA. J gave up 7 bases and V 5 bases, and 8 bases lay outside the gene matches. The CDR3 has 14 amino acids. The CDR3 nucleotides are TGTGCCAGCAGCCCCCGGTTCGGGAGGAATGAGCAGTTCTTC. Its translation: CASSPRFGRNEQFF.

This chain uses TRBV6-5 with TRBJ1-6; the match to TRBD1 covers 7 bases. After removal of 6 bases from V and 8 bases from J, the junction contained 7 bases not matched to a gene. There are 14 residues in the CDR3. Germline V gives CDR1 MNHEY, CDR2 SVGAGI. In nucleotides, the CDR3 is TGTGCCAGCAGGTACGGGACAGCAGATTCACCCCTCCACTTT. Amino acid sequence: CASRYGTADSPLHF.

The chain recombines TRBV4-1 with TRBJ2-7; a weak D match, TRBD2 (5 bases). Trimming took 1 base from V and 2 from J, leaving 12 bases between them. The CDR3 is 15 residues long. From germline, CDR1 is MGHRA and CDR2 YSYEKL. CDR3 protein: CASSQGESVTYEQYF. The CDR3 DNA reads TGCGCCAGCAGCCAAGGGGAGTCGGTAACCTACGAGCAGTACTTC.

This CDR3 is CASSQGVTGVDQPQHF. DNA for the CDR3: TGCGCCAGCAGCCAAGGAGTGACAGGGGTGGATCAGCCCCAGCATTTT. V is TRBV4-1 and J is TRBJ1-5; 8 bases fit TRBD1. The CDR3 is made up of 16 amino acids. Trimming at V came to 1 base and at J to 5 bases, leaving 7 bases not matched to a gene. Germline values: CDR1 MGHRA, CDR2 YSYEKL.

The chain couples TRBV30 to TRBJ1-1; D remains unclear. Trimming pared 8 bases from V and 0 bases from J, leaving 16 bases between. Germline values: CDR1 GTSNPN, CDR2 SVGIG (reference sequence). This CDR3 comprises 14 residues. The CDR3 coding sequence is TGTGCCCATCAGGTGGCCGGAATGAACACTGAAGCTTTCTTT. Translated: CAHQVAGMNTEAFF. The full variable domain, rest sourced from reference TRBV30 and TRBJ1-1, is SQTIHQWPATLVQPVGSPLSLECTVEGTSNPNLYWYRQAAGRGLQLLFYSVGIGQISSEVPQNLSASRPQDRQFILSSKKLLLSDSGFYLCAHQVAGMNTEAFFGQGTRLTVV.

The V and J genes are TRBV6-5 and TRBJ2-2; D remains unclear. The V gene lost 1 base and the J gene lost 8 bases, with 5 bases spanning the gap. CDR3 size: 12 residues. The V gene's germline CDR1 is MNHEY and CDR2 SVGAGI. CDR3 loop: CASSYFSGELFF. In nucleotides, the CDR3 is TGTGCCAGCAGTTACTTTTCTGGGGAGCTGTTTTTT.

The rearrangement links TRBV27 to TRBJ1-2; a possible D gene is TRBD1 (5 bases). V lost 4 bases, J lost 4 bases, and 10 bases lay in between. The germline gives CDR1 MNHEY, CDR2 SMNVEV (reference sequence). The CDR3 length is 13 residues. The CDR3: CASSSHDSYGYTF. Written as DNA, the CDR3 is TGTGCCAGCAGTTCCCATGACAGCTATGGCTACACCTTC.

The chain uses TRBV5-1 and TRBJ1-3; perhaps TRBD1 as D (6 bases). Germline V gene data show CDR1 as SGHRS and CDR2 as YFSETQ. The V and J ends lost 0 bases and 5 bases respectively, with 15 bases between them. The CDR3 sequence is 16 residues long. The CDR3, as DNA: TGCGCCAGCAGCTTGGGGCAGGGGAGCGCAAGAAACACCATATATTTT. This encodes CASSLGQGSARNTIYF.

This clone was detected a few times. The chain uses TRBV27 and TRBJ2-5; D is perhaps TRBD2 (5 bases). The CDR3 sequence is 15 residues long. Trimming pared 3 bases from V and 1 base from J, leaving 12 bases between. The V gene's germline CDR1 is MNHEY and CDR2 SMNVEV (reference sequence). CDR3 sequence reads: CASSFGLGSQETQYF. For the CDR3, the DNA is TGTGCCAGCAGTTTTGGCCTGGGGAGCCAAGAGACCCAGTACTTC.

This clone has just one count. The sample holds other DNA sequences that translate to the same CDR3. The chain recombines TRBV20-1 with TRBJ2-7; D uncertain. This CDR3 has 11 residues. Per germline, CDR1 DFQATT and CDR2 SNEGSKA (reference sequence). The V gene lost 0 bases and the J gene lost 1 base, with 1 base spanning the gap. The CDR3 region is CSARDSYEQYF. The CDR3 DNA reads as TGCAGTGCTAGAGATTCCTACGAGCAGTACTTC.

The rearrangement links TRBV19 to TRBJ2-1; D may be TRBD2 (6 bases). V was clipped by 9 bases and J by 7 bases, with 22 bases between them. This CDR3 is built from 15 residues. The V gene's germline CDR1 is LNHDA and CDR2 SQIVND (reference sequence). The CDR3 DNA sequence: TGTGCCAGGGTCGCGGGGTTCAGGTGTGGGAATGAGCAGTTCTTC. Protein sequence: CARVAGFRCGNEQFF. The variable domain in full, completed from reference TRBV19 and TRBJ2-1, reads DGGITQSPKYLFRKEGQNVTLSCEQNLNHDAMYWYRQDPGQGLRLIYYSQIVNDFQKGDIAEGYSVSREKKESFPLTVTSAQKNPTAFYLCARVAGFRCGNEQFFGPGTRLTVL.

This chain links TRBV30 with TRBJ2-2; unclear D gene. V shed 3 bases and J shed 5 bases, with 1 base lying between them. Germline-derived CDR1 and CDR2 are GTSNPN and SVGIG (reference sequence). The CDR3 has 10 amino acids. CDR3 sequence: CAWRTGELFF. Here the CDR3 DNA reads TGTGCCTGGAGGACCGGGGAGCTGTTTTTT. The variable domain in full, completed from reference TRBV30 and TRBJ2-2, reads SQTIHQWPATLVQPVGSPLSLECTVEGTSNPNLYWYRQAAGRGLQLLFYSVGIGQISSEVPQNLSASRPQDRQFILSSKKLLLSDSGFYLCAWRTGELFFGEGSRLTVL.

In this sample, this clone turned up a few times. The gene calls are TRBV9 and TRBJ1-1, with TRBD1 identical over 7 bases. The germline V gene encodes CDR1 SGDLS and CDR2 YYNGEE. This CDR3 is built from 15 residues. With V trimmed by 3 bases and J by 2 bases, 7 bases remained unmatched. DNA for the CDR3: TGTGCCAGCAGCGCCAGAACAGGGGTTAACACTGAAGCTTTCTTT. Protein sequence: CASSARTGVNTEAFF.

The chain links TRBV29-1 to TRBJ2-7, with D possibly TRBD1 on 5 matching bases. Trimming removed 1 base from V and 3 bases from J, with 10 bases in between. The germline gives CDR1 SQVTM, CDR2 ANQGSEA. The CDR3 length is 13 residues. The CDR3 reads CSVEAGYNYEQYF. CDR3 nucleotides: TGCAGCGTTGAAGCAGGGTACAACTACGAGCAGTACTTC.

The CDR3 sequence is CASSLERTEAFF. CDR3 bases: TGTGCCAGCAGTCTGGAGAGGACTGAAGCTTTCTTT. The V call is TRBV2, the J call TRBJ1-1; D call uncertain. The CDR3 is 12 residues long. The germline V gene encodes CDR1 SNHLY and CDR2 FYNNEI. V lost 5 bases to trimming and J lost 5 bases, with 9 bases between them.

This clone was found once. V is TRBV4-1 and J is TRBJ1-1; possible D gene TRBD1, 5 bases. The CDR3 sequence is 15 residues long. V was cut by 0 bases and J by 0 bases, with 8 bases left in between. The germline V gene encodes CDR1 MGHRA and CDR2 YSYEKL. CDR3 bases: TGCGCCAGCAGCCAAGACGCAGGGATGAACACTGAAGCTTTCTTT. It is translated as CASSQDAGMNTEAFF.

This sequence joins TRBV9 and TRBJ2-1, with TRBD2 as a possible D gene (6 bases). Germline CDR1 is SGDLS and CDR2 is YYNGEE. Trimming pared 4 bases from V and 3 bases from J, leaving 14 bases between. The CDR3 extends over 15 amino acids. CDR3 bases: TGTGCCAGCAGCCCCCCCCTGGGAGGCTACAATGAGCAGTTCTTC. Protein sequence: CASSPPLGGYNEQFF. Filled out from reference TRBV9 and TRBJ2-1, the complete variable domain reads DSGVTQTPKHLITATGQRVTLRCSPRSGDLSVYWYQQSLDQGLQFLIQYYNGEERAKGNILERFSAQQFPDLHSELNLSSLELGDSALYFCASSPPLGGYNEQFFGPGTRLTVL.

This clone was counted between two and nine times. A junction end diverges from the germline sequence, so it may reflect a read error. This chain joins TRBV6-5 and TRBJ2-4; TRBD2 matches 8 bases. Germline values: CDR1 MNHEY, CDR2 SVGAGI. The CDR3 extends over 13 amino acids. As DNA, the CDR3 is TGTGCGAGCAAACCGGGGGGGCCTGGCATTCAGTACTTC. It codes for CASKPGGPGIQYF.

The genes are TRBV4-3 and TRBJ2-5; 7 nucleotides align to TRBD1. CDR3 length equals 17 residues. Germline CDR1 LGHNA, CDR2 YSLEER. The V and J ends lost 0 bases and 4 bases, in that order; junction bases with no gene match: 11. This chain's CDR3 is CASSQETPLSGGETQYF. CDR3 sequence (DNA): TGCGCCAGCAGCCAAGAGACCCCTCTGTCAGGGGGAGAGACCCAGTACTTC.

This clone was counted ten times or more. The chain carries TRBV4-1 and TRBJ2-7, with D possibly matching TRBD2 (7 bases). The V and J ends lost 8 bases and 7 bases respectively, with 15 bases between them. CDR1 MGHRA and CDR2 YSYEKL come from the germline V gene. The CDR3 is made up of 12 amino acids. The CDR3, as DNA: TGCGCCAGCGGGCCCAAGGGGGGGGAGCAGTACTTC. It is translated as CASGPKGGEQYF.

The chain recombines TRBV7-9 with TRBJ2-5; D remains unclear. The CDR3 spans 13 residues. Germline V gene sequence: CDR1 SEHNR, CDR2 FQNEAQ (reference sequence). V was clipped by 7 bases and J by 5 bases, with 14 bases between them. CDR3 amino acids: CASMSPTPETQYF. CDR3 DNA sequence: TGTGCCAGCATGTCCCCCACACCGGAGACCCAGTACTTC.

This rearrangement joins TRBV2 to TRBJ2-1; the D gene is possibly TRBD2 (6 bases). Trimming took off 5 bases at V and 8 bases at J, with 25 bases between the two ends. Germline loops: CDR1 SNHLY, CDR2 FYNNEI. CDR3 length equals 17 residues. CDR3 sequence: CASSRTPPGKGLDEQFF. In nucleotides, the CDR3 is TGTGCCAGCAGTAGGACTCCCCCGGGGAAGGGACTCGATGAGCAGTTCTTC.